A single sample is the source of the 26 T cell receptor beta chains below, sequenced in a study of control samples from healthy donors and cancer patients. Clones were sequenced by immunoSEQ multiplex PCR, and TCRdb holds only the in-frame ones, with some missing. The sample comprises roughly 160,000 clones, around 88% of which are singletons, and roughly 5% rests with the top ten. The sample was blood. The source of these receptors is a young woman in good health.

The chain employs TRBV25-1 and TRBJ1-4; D gene ambiguous. V dropped 1 base and J dropped 8 bases, with 14 bases sitting between them. Per the germline V gene, CDR1 is MGHDK and CDR2 is SYGVNS. The CDR3 covers 15 residues. The CDR3 spells CASSEFRLGSEKLFF. DNA for the CDR3: TGTGCCAGCAGTGAATTTCGCTTGGGTAGCGAAAAACTGTTTTTT.

This rearrangement joins TRBV6-5 to TRBJ1-1; D is unclear. V was clipped by 0 bases and J by 8 bases, with 13 bases between them. Germline values: CDR1 MNHEY, CDR2 SVGAGI. The length of the CDR3 is 14 residues. The CDR3 reads CASSYSITYIEAFF. For the CDR3, the DNA is TGTGCCAGCAGTTACTCGATAACCTACATAGAAGCTTTCTTT.

This clone was seen only once. The chain joins TRBV30 to TRBJ1-1; the match to TRBD1 covers 7 bases. CDR1 is GTSNPN and CDR2 is SVGIG in the germline V gene (reference sequence). Trimming at V came to 3 bases and at J to 7 bases, leaving 14 bases not matched to a gene. The CDR3 loop spans 15 amino acids. The CDR3 reads CAWRLSKQGFIEAFF. The CDR3 bases are TGTGCCTGGAGGTTGAGTAAACAGGGGTTTATTGAAGCTTTCTTT.

The CDR3: CASSPEPGTIREKLFF. The CDR3 DNA is TGCGCCAGCAGCCCGGAGCCCGGGACAATTCGCGAAAAACTGTTTTTT. This chain links TRBV5-1 with TRBJ1-4, with D maybe TRBD1 (6 bases). The CDR3 loop spans 16 amino acids. V lost 4 bases, J lost 8 bases, and 21 bases lay in between. Germline V gene data show CDR1 as SGHRS and CDR2 as YFSETQ.

The rearrangement joins TRBV28 to TRBJ1-6; D is uncertain. Trimming removed 6 bases from V and 8 bases from J, with 20 bases in between. The CDR3 has 16 amino acids. Per germline, CDR1 MDHEN and CDR2 SYDVKM. The DNA of the CDR3 is TGTGCCAGCAGCACAGAACCACCAAATATACATTCACCCCTCCACTTT. Residues: CASSTEPPNIHSPLHF. The entire variable domain, with the rest obtained from reference TRBV28 and TRBJ1-6, is as follows: DVKVTQSSRYLVKRTGEKVFLECVQDMDHENMFWYRQDPGLGLRLIYFSYDVKMKEKGDIPEGYSVSREKKERFSLILESASTNQTSMYLCASSTEPPNIHSPLHFGNGTRLTVT.

The rearrangement joins TRBV2 to TRBJ1-1; the D gene is possibly TRBD1 (5 bases). The V end was cut by 4 bases, the J end by 4 bases, with 25 bases between. The CDR3 has 18 amino acids. The V gene's germline CDR1 is SNHLY and CDR2 FYNNEI. This CDR3 reads CASSVGRVIRSSSTEAFF. CDR3 coding DNA: TGTGCCAGCAGTGTGGGCAGGGTAATACGCTCGTCGAGCACTGAAGCTTTCTTT. The entire variable domain, with the rest obtained from reference TRBV2 and TRBJ1-1, is as follows: EPEVTQTPSHQVTQMGQEVILRCVPISNHLYFYWYRQILGQKVEFLVSFYNNEISEKSEIFDDQFSVERPDGSNFTLKIRSTKLEDSAMYFCASSVGRVIRSSSTEAFFGQGTRLTVV.

This chain connects TRBV28 to TRBJ1-4; 9 bases are a match to TRBD1. V shed 5 bases and J 7 bases; nucleotides not matched to a gene: 8. Germline V gives CDR1 MDHEN, CDR2 SYDVKM. The CDR3 runs 15 residues. The DNA for the CDR3 is TGTGCCAGCAGTATCTCCGGGACAGGGAGTGAAAAACTGTTTTTT. Translated, it gives CASSISGTGSEKLFF.

The rearrangement links TRBV4-1 to TRBJ1-2; 7 nucleotides agree with TRBD1. The length of the CDR3 is 16 residues. Germline CDR1 reads MGHRA; CDR2 reads YSYEKL. V shed 3 bases and J 1 base; nucleotides not matched to a gene: 8. CDR3 DNA: TGCGCCAGCAGCCAGTTCTTGCAGGGGGTTAACTATGGCTACACCTTC. Amino acid sequence: CASSQFLQGVNYGYTF.

This clone was recorded only once. This chain joins TRBV19 and TRBJ2-3; TRBD2 matches at 7 bases. In germline, CDR1 is LNHDA, CDR2 SQIVND (reference sequence). The CDR3 is 17 residues long. The J segment lost 2 bases and the V segment lost 5 bases, leaving 13 bases of the junction unmatched. CDR3 region: CASSSKGLVPSTDTQYF. In DNA form, the CDR3 reads TGTGCCAGTAGTTCCAAAGGACTAGTCCCATCCACAGATACGCAGTATTTT.

The table lists this clone with a count of one. This chain links TRBV18 with TRBJ2-5; D is undetermined. This CDR3 spans 14 amino acids. Germline V gene sequence: CDR1 KGHSH, CDR2 LQKENI. The V gene lost 6 bases and the J gene lost 3 bases, with 14 bases spanning the gap. The CDR3 loop reads CASSPLDVEETQYF. For the CDR3, the DNA is TGTGCCAGCTCCCCTTTAGACGTAGAAGAGACCCAGTACTTC. The whole variable domain, filled in from reference TRBV18 and TRBJ2-5, reads NAGVMQNPRHLVRRRGQEARLRCSPMKGHSHVYWYRQLPEEGLKFMVYLQKENIIDESGMPKERFSAEFPKEGPSILRIQQVVRGDSAAYFCASSPLDVEETQYFGPGTRLLVL.

The chain couples TRBV7-2 to TRBJ1-2, with a tentative D call TRBD1 (5 bases). V was shortened by 0 bases and J by 7 bases, with 9 bases between the two germline ends. The CDR3 sequence is 13 residues long. Looked up from germline, CDR1 is SGHTA and CDR2 is FQGNSA. This CDR3 reads CASSLAGAGGYTF. CDR3 in DNA: TGTGCCAGCAGCTTAGCAGGGGCTGGTGGCTACACCTTC.

The gene calls are TRBV19 and TRBJ2-1, with no clear D. CDR3 size: 13 residues. Trimming took 2 bases from V and 5 from J, leaving 7 bases between them. From germline, CDR1 is LNHDA and CDR2 SQIVND (reference sequence). In nucleotides, the CDR3 is TGTGCCAGTAGTATAAGACGGGACAATGAGCAGTTCTTC. This sequence encodes CASSIRRDNEQFF.

The chain carries TRBV20-1 and TRBJ2-2; weak D call: TRBD2 (5 bases). Germline CDR1 reads DFQATT; CDR2 reads SNEGSKA (reference sequence). The CDR3 loop spans 15 amino acids. Trimming took 3 bases from V and 2 from J, leaving 13 bases between them. CDR3 bases: TGCAGTGCTAGTACGGCTAGCTTTAACACCGGGGAGCTGTTTTTT. The encoded protein is CSASTASFNTGELFF.

The chain couples TRBV2 to TRBJ2-1; 7 bases are a match to TRBD1. CDR1 and CDR2 from the germline V gene are SNHLY and FYNNEI. V lost 5 bases and J lost 4; bases outside the gene matches: 23. This CDR3 region has 20 residues. The CDR3 loop reads CASSPQYGDSKLQHYNEQFF. DNA of the CDR3: TGTGCCAGCAGTCCCCAATATGGGGACAGCAAACTTCAACATTACAATGAGCAGTTCTTC.

The gene calls are TRBV14 and TRBJ2-1; 10 bases are shared with TRBD1. The CDR3 is 14 amino acids. Germline V gives CDR1 SGHDN, CDR2 FVKESK. Germline trimming cut 7 bases from V and 5 bases from J; bases unmatched to any gene: 5. CDR3 sequence: CASIGTGVNNEQFF. In DNA, the CDR3 is TGTGCCAGCATCGGGACAGGGGTGAACAATGAGCAGTTCTTC.

V is TRBV5-6 and J is TRBJ1-2; 10 nucleotides line up with TRBD1. CDR1 and CDR2 (germline): SGHDT, YYEEEE. The J segment lost 7 bases and the V segment lost 2 bases, leaving 5 bases of the junction unmatched. The CDR3 is 14 amino acids. The CDR3 nucleotides read TGTGCCAGCAGCTTAGGACAGGGGGTCGGTGGCTACACCTTC. Translated: CASSLGQGVGGYTF.

The J gene is TRBJ2-2, the V gene TRBV11-3, with a weak D call TRBD2 (5 bases). From germline, CDR1 is SGHNT and CDR2 YENEEA. CDR3 length: 13 amino acids. Between the trimmed V and J ends, which lost 1 base and 7 bases, there was a span of 7 bases. Here the CDR3 DNA reads TGTGCCAGCAGCTTAGCCGGGGTCGGGGAGCTGTTTTTT. Translated: CASSLAGVGELFF.

V and J are TRBV14 and TRBJ2-5; a possible D gene is TRBD2 (6 bases). The CDR3 spans 13 residues. The germline V and J ends were trimmed by 5 bases and 7 bases, with 14 bases remaining between them. Per germline, CDR1 SGHDN and CDR2 FVKESK. CDR3 in amino acids: CASSGVIGGTQYF. The CDR3 nucleotides are TGTGCCAGCAGCGGGGTCATCGGGGGGACCCAGTACTTC.

The genes are TRBV18 and TRBJ2-7; a possible D gene is TRBD1 (5 bases). CDR1 KGHSH and CDR2 LQKENI come from the germline V gene. CDR3 size: 12 residues. V was shortened by 6 bases and J by 5 bases, with 11 bases between the two germline ends. CDR3 loop: CASSLKGNEQYF. The CDR3 bases are TGTGCCAGCTCCCTCAAGGGGAACGAGCAGTACTTC. Full variable domain (outside the CDR3, taken from reference TRBV18 and TRBJ2-7): NAGVMQNPRHLVRRRGQEARLRCSPMKGHSHVYWYRQLPEEGLKFMVYLQKENIIDESGMPKERFSAEFPKEGPSILRIQQVVRGDSAAYFCASSLKGNEQYFGPGTRLTVT.

The table lists this clone with a count of one. CDR3 sequence reads: CASSVTPSSYNSPLHF. The CDR3 DNA follows: TGTGCCAGCAGTGTGACCCCGAGCTCCTATAATTCACCCCTCCACTTT. The rearrangement links TRBV9 to TRBJ1-6; no clear D. Germline CDR1 is SGDLS and CDR2 is YYNGEE. Trimming took off 5 bases at V and 0 bases at J, with 12 bases between the two ends. This CDR3 is built from 16 residues.

Written as DNA, the CDR3 is TGTGCCAGCGGACTACCCTTTCCCGGGCAGTACTTC. It translates to CASGLPFPGQYF. This rearrangement joins TRBV6-6 to TRBJ2-7; D might be TRBD2 (6 bases). Per germline, CDR1 MNHNY and CDR2 SVGAGI (reference sequence). The CDR3 covers 12 residues. Trimming cost V 8 bases and J 9 bases, with 17 bases left between them.

The chain is built from TRBV4-1 and TRBJ2-1; 15 nucleotides align to TRBD2. Trimming cost V 4 bases and J 6 bases; bases outside gene matches: 4. Germline values: CDR1 MGHRA, CDR2 YSYEKL. This CDR3 has 16 amino acids. The CDR3 DNA sequence: TGCGCCAGCAGCCGACCGGGACTAGCGGGAGGCAATGAGCAGTTCTTC. Translation gives CASSRPGLAGGNEQFF.

This clone turned up a few times. The chain is built from TRBV5-6 and TRBJ2-7, with a tentative D call TRBD2 (5 bases). The V end lost 4 bases, the J end lost 2 bases, and 16 bases lay between the germline ends. The CDR3 is 15 residues long. CDR1 is SGHDT and CDR2 is YYEEEE in the germline V gene. CDR3 sequence: CASSPRGLTTYEQYV. The CDR3 region has the DNA TGTGCCAGCAGCCCCCGCGGGCTAACTACCTACGAGCAGTACGTC.

The rearrangement links TRBV29-1 to TRBJ1-2; the D gene is possibly TRBD1 (5 bases). Per germline, CDR1 SQVTM and CDR2 ANQGSEA. V shed 0 bases and J shed 0 bases, with 11 bases lying between them. This CDR3 region has 15 residues. The CDR3 DNA reads as TGCAGCGTTGAAGAGTGGGGGAAGACTAACTATGGCTACACCTTC. Translating it yields CSVEEWGKTNYGYTF.

This clone was detected a few times. The genes are TRBV4-1 and TRBJ1-2; no reliable D call. This CDR3 has 13 residues. With 0 bases removed from V and 7 bases from J, the gap between germline ends came to 9 bases. Germline CDR1 is MGHRA and CDR2 is YSYEKL. The CDR3 DNA reads TGCGCCAGCAGCCAAGACGGGAGGTCTGGCTACACCTTC. It translates to CASSQDGRSGYTF.

The chain links TRBV5-6 to TRBJ1-4; 7 positions agree with TRBD1. V lost 0 bases to trimming and J lost 0 bases; unmatched junction nucleotides: 5. This CDR3 spans 17 amino acids. The germline V gene encodes CDR1 SGHDT and CDR2 YYEEEE. The chain's CDR3 is CASSLEAGGTTNEKLFF. The CDR3 DNA follows: TGTGCCAGCAGCTTGGAAGCAGGGGGGACAACTAATGAAAAACTGTTTTTT.